These T cell receptor beta chains were read from a single sample in a study of control samples from healthy donors and cancer patients. Generated by immunoSEQ multiplex PCR, the TCRdb table keeps only in-frame clones and is missing some. The sample yields 110,000 or so clones, about nine tenths seen once. Sequenced material: blood. The source of these receptors is a human donor in good health. The donor label of this sample is uncertain. Each CDR3 is given with its conserved first and last residue. Fields, in order: D gene, V gene, J gene, CDR3 protein. A D gene is named only where the DNA matches it firmly.

TRBD2	TRBV5-6	TRBJ2-5	CASSLVGSGENQETQYF
.	TRBV5-1	TRBJ2-3	CASSPRADTDTQYF
.	TRBV7-9	TRBJ1-5	CASSSTSNTNQPQHF
.	TRBV2	TRBJ2-7	CASSEASTFNPYEQYF
TRBD2	TRBV25-1	TRBJ2-1	CASSPRGASGGYNEQFF
.	TRBV7-3	TRBJ2-1	CASSTEGSADNEQFF
.	TRBV21-1	TRBJ1-2	CASSKSGSGGHGYTF
.	TRBV5-1	TRBJ1-5	CASSLGRPNQPQHF
.	TRBV19	TRBJ2-2	CASSGLSGELFF
.	TRBV13	TRBJ2-7	CASSFQGGIYEQYF
.	TRBV28	TRBJ1-1	CASSFRGQNTEAFF
.	TRBV10-3	TRBJ1-1	CAIREPRGDNTEAFF